A single sample gave rise to the 8 T cell receptor beta chains below, sequenced in a study of blood T cell repertoires in COVID-19. Libraries were prepared by immunoSEQ multiplex PCR; TCRdb keeps only in-frame clonotypes and omits some of them. The sample has roughly 500,000 clones, over 75% seen once. Sequencing was performed on peripheral blood. The receptors come from a human donor in a cohort sampled during active COVID-19.

The chain employs TRBV9 and TRBJ2-1, with 9 bases that match TRBD2. Germline V lookup: CDR1 SGDLS, CDR2 YYNGEE. CDR3 length equals 16 residues. The trim removed 4 bases at V and 2 bases at J, leaving 7 bases unmatched. CDR3 coding DNA: TGTGCCAGCAGCCCCCCGGCGGGAGGGGCCTACAATGAGCAGTTCTTC. Translation gives CASSPPAGGAYNEQFF.

The chain joins TRBV25-1 to TRBJ1-2; 12 nucleotides align to TRBD1. This CDR3 comprises 17 residues. The V gene's germline CDR1 is MGHDK and CDR2 SYGVNS. Losses at the gene ends were 4 bases for V and 2 bases for J; bases not matched to a gene: 8. CDR3 sequence: CASSGVWDRGPNYGYTF. CDR3 nucleotides: TGTGCCAGCAGTGGTGTATGGGACAGGGGGCCCAACTATGGCTACACCTTC.

The rearrangement uses TRBV30 and TRBJ2-1, with TRBD2 matching over 9 bases. V lost 0 bases to trimming and J lost 7 bases; unmatched junction nucleotides: 10. This CDR3 is 16 amino acids long. Germline CDR1 is GTSNPN and CDR2 is SVGIG (reference sequence). In DNA, the CDR3 is TGTGCCTGGAGTGTACGAGATAGCGGGAGAAGAAATGAGCAGTTCTTC. Its protein is CAWSVRDSGRRNEQFF.

The CDR3 is CASSVEGNQPQHF. The CDR3 DNA reads TGTGCCAGCAGTGTAGAGGGAAATCAGCCCCAGCATTTT. The chain joins TRBV2 to TRBJ1-5; D is undetermined. This CDR3 is 13 amino acids long. CDR1 SNHLY and CDR2 FYNNEI come from the germline V gene. V was clipped by 4 bases and J by 4 bases, with 8 bases between them. The full variable domain, with the rest looked up from reference TRBV2 and TRBJ1-5, is EPEVTQTPSHQVTQMGQEVILRCVPISNHLYFYWYRQILGQKVEFLVSFYNNEISEKSEIFDDQFSVERPDGSNFTLKIRSTKLEDSAMYFCASSVEGNQPQHFGDGTRLSIL.

In regard to this clone: This same CDR3 is encoded by further DNA sequences in the sample. This sequence joins TRBV27 and TRBJ1-1; no firm D call. This CDR3 contains 14 residues. Germline CDR1 and CDR2: MNHEY and SMNVEV (reference sequence). Trimming removed 2 bases at V and 2 bases at J, with 9 bases between. This chain's CDR3 is CASSLRGLNTEAFF. DNA of the CDR3: TGTGCCAGCAGTTTACGGGGTCTAAACACTGAAGCTTTCTTT.

The V and J genes are TRBV6-5 and TRBJ1-5, with D perhaps matching TRBD1 (6 bases). The V gene's germline CDR1 is MNHEY and CDR2 SVGAGI. The CDR3 runs to 14 residues. V was trimmed by 8 bases and J by 6 bases, leaving 17 bases between them. The CDR3 spells CASAGGGLGQPQHF. The CDR3 coding sequence is TGTGCCAGCGCCGGGGGGGGGCTCGGTCAGCCCCAGCATTTT.

The V gene is TRBV7-9, the J gene TRBJ2-2, with a weak D call TRBD1 (5 bases). In germline, CDR1 is SEHNR, CDR2 FQNEAQ (reference sequence). The CDR3 sequence is 15 residues long. V was pared by 7 bases and J by 2 bases, with 14 bases between. CDR3 residues: CASTPAWGNTGELFF. Written as DNA, the CDR3 is TGTGCCAGCACCCCAGCCTGGGGCAACACCGGGGAGCTGTTTTTT.

This clone was picked up a small number of times. The chain has TRBV5-1 and TRBJ1-1; D possibly corresponds to TRBD1 (5 bases). The CDR3 is 15 amino acids. Between the trimmed V and J ends, which lost 4 bases and 0 bases, there was a span of 13 bases. CDR1 and CDR2 (germline): SGHRS, YFSETQ. The CDR3 here is CASSPTNRMNTEAFF. The CDR3 nucleotides are TGCGCCAGCAGCCCAACCAACAGGATGAACACTGAAGCTTTCTTT.